This TCR beta chain was sequenced for a study of T-cell memory formation after mild COVID-19. In the study overall: Across donors, TCR clusters were largely donor specific.

From 5'RACE with constant-segment primers came TCR alpha and TCR beta cDNA libraries that carried sample barcodes and UMIs. Each CDR3 protein gets one entry after TCRdb re-called the 5' RACE reads with MiXCR. The table has approximately 89,000 distinct CDR3 sequences, 9.5% to 15% seen once; the top ten hold around two fifths. Comments on this clonotype: The antigen is undetermined.

Notes on the study in general: CD4/CD8 balance characterized clones contracting day 15 to 85, and CD4+ skew characterized later expanders. Cross-reactive memory appears to have joined, as suggested by some responding clones showing up in pre-infection memory.

Germline V gives CDR1 SGHRS, CDR2 YFSETQ. Trimming shortened V by 4 bases and J by 6 bases, and 10 bases separated the two germline ends. This CDR3 has 12 residues. V usage is TRBV5-1 and J usage is TRBJ1-1, with D maybe TRBD1 (6 bases). The sample consisted of PBMCs or a T cell subset sorted from them (not recorded which). This TCR was sampled from a man aged 18 to 35 who had mild COVID-19 (a few samples of this study predate the infection). Cell type and time point are not known. This CDR3 reads CASSQDSPEAFF. As DNA, the CDR3 is TGCGCCAGCAGCCAGGACAGCCCTGAAGCTTTCTTT. The full variable domain, its missing parts supplied by reference TRBV5-1 and TRBJ1-1, is KAGVTQTPRYLIKTRGQQVTLSCSPISGHRSVSWYQQTPGQGLQFLFEYFSETQRNKGNFPGRFSGRQFSNSRSEMNVSTLELGDSALYLCASSQDSPEAFFGQGTRLTVV.